This T cell receptor beta chain was captured in a study of early T cells in non-severe SARS-CoV-2 infection. Study-wide context: Sequencing targeted bulk RNA from unsorted whole blood, leaving chains unpaired.

General study points: Matching against VDJdb likely underestimated virus-specific expansions, favoring anti-spike CD8.

V was pared by 5 bases and J by 7 bases, with 14 bases between. This CDR3 contains 14 residues. This clonotype has more than one count but fewer than ten. What it binds is unknown. The TCR library protocol attached unique molecular identifiers to the individual cDNA molecules. TCRdb analysed the 5' RACE reads with MiXCR anew, one entry per CDR3 protein. The sample has roughly 51,000 distinct CDR3 sequences; around 8.3% are singletons. Sequences were derived from whole blood, sampled at baseline. The sequence was obtained from an adult who was a healthcare worker with PCR-confirmed SARS-CoV-2 infection or an uninfected control (not recorded which). The V and J genes are TRBV12-3 or TRBV12-4 and TRBJ1-4; TRBD1 is a possible D gene (5 bases). This chain's CDR3 is CASSPGGRSEKLFF. Here the CDR3 DNA reads TGTGCCAGCAGTCCCGGGGGGAGGAGTGAAAAACTGTTTTTT.